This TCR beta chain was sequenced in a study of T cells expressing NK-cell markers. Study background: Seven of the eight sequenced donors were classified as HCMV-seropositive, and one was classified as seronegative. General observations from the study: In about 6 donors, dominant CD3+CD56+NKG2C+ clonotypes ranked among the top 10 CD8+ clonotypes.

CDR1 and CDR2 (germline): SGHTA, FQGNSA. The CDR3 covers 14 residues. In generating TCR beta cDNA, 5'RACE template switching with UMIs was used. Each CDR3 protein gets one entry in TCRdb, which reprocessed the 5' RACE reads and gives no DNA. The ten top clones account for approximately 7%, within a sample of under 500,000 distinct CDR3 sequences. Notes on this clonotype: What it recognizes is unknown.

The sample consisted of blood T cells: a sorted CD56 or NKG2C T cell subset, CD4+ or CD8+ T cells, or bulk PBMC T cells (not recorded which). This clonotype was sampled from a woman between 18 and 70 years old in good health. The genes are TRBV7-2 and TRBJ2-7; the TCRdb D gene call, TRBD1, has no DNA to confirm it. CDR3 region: CASSLGGTTYEQYF.